Shown below are 29 T cell receptor beta chains from a single sample sequenced in a study of TIL therapy for anti-PD-1-resistant metastatic lung cancer. Time point defined: pre-treatment sample, taken before nivolumab and TIL therapy. The immunoSEQ assay was v3. Generated by immunoSEQ multiplex PCR, the TCRdb table keeps only in-frame clones and is missing some. Of approximately 45,000 clones detected, 70% to 80% appear once; the ten largest clones hold roughly 16%. The source material was blood, sampled at baseline. Receptor source: a man aged 65 to 79 with non-small cell lung cancer.

In nucleotides, the CDR3 is TGCAGTGCTAGGGCGAATGGCTACACCTTC. This encodes CSARANGYTF. V gene TRBV20-1 combines with J gene TRBJ1-2, with no clear D. The germline CDR1 and CDR2 sequences are DFQATT and SNEGSKA (reference sequence). V was shortened by 3 bases and J by 6 bases, with 5 bases between the two germline ends. This CDR3 comprises 10 residues.

The CDR3 region has the DNA TGTGCCAGCTCCCGACAGGGGGCGGGCTCTGGGGCCAACGTCCTGACTTTC. Translation gives CASSRQGAGSGANVLTF. This chain links TRBV18 with TRBJ2-6; the match to TRBD1 covers 10 bases. The CDR3 runs to 17 residues. J lost 0 bases, V lost 6 bases, and 5 bases had no gene match. Germline loops: CDR1 KGHSH, CDR2 LQKENI. Full variable domain (remainder filled in from reference TRBV18 and TRBJ2-6): NAGVMQNPRHLVRRRGQEARLRCSPMKGHSHVYWYRQLPEEGLKFMVYLQKENIIDESGMPKERFSAEFPKEGPSILRIQQVVRGDSAAYFCASSRQGAGSGANVLTFGAGSRLTVL.

The J gene is TRBJ2-3, the V gene TRBV7-3; TRBD1 agrees at 7 bases. The CDR3 loop spans 17 amino acids. Trimming cost V 4 bases and J 0 bases; bases outside gene matches: 10. The germline V gene encodes CDR1 SGHTA and CDR2 FQGTGA. CDR3 protein: CASSSQPGQRSTDTQYF. In DNA, the CDR3 is TGTGCCAGCAGCTCCCAACCGGGACAGCGAAGCACAGATACGCAGTATTTT.

This chain connects TRBV30 to TRBJ2-7; D could derive from TRBD1 or TRBD2 (5 bases each). V shed 5 bases and J shed 2 bases, with 19 bases lying between them. The CDR3 spans 15 residues. Germline V gives CDR1 GTSNPN, CDR2 SVGIG (reference sequence). CDR3: CAWRDGKARAYEQYF. DNA of the CDR3: TGTGCCTGGCGGGACGGAAAGGCGCGAGCCTACGAGCAGTACTTC.

The chain uses TRBV2 and TRBJ2-7; D may be TRBD1 (5 bases). This CDR3 region has 14 residues. V gave up 5 bases and J gave up 4 bases, with 15 bases separating them. CDR1 is SNHLY and CDR2 is FYNNEI in the germline V gene. The CDR3 here is CASSFQGTQYEQYF. The CDR3 DNA is TGTGCCAGCAGTTTCCAGGGCACCCAGTACGAGCAGTACTTC.

The rearrangement uses TRBV4-1 and TRBJ2-7; 10 bases align to TRBD2. The CDR3 is 15 residues long. The V gene's germline CDR1 is MGHRA and CDR2 YSYEKL. Germline trimming cut 1 base from V and 2 bases from J; bases unmatched to any gene: 2. CDR3 DNA sequence: TGCGCCAGCAGCCAAGCAGCGGGAGGGCCCTACGAGCAGTACTTC. It specifies CASSQAAGGPYEQYF.

The chain couples TRBV2 to TRBJ2-3; D ambiguous. Germline V gene data show CDR1 as SNHLY and CDR2 as FYNNEI. V was shortened by 4 bases and J by 6 bases, with 5 bases between the two germline ends. The length of the CDR3 is 11 residues. In DNA form, the CDR3 reads TGTGCCAGCAGTGTTAGGGATACGCAGTATTTT. The encoded protein is CASSVRDTQYF.

This clone was recorded once. The rearrangement uses TRBV5-1 and TRBJ2-2; tentatively, D is TRBD2 (5 bases). The CDR3 totals 14 residues. Germline-derived CDR1 and CDR2 are SGHRS and YFSETQ. V gave up 4 bases and J gave up 3 bases, with 10 bases separating them. The CDR3 loop is CASSADSYTGELFF. The DNA for the CDR3 is TGCGCCAGCAGCGCGGACTCTTACACCGGGGAGCTGTTTTTT.

This clone was seen once. The J gene is TRBJ2-6, the V gene TRBV7-8; no clear D. The ends were cut back, 2 bases at V and 0 bases at J, with 11 bases in the middle. CDR3 size: 17 residues. The germline gives CDR1 SGHVS, CDR2 FQNEAQ. The CDR3 coding sequence is TGTGCCAGCAGCTTATGGACGGTTAGCTCTGGGGCCAACGTCCTGACTTTC. Translation gives CASSLWTVSSGANVLTF. Combining the CDR3 with reference TRBV7-8 and TRBJ2-6 gives the whole variable domain GAGVSQSPRYKVAKRGQDVALRCDPISGHVSLFWYQQALGQGPEFLTYFQNEAQLDKSGLPSDRFFAERPEGSVSTLKIQRTQQEDSAVYLCASSLWTVSSGANVLTFGAGSRLTVL.

This rearrangement joins TRBV11-3 to TRBJ2-1, with D possibly being TRBD1 (5 bases). This CDR3 spans 13 amino acids. Germline-derived CDR1 and CDR2 are SGHNT and YENEEA. V was trimmed by 3 bases and J by 3 bases, leaving 6 bases between them. CDR3 protein: CASSLGLYNEQFF. The DNA of the CDR3 is TGTGCCAGCAGCTTGGGGCTCTACAATGAGCAGTTCTTC.

The chain recombines TRBV28 with TRBJ2-7; 7 positions match TRBD1. Germline CDR1 and CDR2: MDHEN and SYDVKM. V was clipped by 2 bases and J by 2 bases; unmatched bases: 6. This CDR3 is built from 15 residues. CDR3 amino acids: CASSLGGRGTYEQYF. The DNA for the CDR3 is TGTGCCAGCAGTTTAGGTGGCAGGGGGACCTACGAGCAGTACTTC. Full variable domain (rest looked up from reference TRBV28 and TRBJ2-7): DVKVTQSSRYLVKRTGEKVFLECVQDMDHENMFWYRQDPGLGLRLIYFSYDVKMKEKGDIPEGYSVSREKKERFSLILESASTNQTSMYLCASSLGGRGTYEQYFGPGTRLTVT.

The chain couples TRBV19 to TRBJ1-1; D uncertain. This CDR3 is 13 amino acids long. With 3 bases removed from V and 5 bases from J, the gap between germline ends came to 10 bases. Germline CDR1 and CDR2: LNHDA and SQIVND (reference sequence). The CDR3 DNA sequence: TGTGCCAGTAGTATGCGCGGCGGGACTGAAGCTTTCTTT. As protein: CASSMRGGTEAFF.

V and J are TRBV14 and TRBJ1-4; D is unresolved. The CDR3 length is 16 residues. In germline, CDR1 is SGHDN, CDR2 FVKESK. V was trimmed by 1 base and J by 1 base, leaving 10 bases between them. The CDR3 DNA sequence: TGTGCCAGCAGCCAAGGTGTCACGGGAACTAATGAAAAACTGTTTTTT. Its translation is CASSQGVTGTNEKLFF.

V gene TRBV11-2 combines with J gene TRBJ2-5, with 10 bases identical to TRBD1. The V segment lost 6 bases and the J segment 5 bases; nucleotides outside the gene matches: 9. The CDR3 is made up of 15 amino acids. Germline values: CDR1 SGHAT, CDR2 FQNNGV. CDR3 sequence: CASSSTQDRGETQYF. The CDR3 DNA is TGTGCCAGCAGTTCCACCCAGGACAGGGGGGAGACCCAGTACTTC.

This clone occurred once. This rearrangement joins TRBV7-8 to TRBJ2-1; unclear D gene. There are 14 residues in the CDR3. V was cut by 4 bases and J by 7 bases, with 14 bases left in between. The germline CDR1 and CDR2 sequences are SGHVS and FQNEAQ. The CDR3 DNA sequence: TGTGCCAGCAGCTCCCGGATAGGTAGGAATGAGCAGTTCTTC. It specifies CASSSRIGRNEQFF.

Here the CDR3 DNA reads TGTGCCAGCAGCGGGGACGTAGGACGGGGTCAGTACTTC. Translated, it gives CASSGDVGRGQYF. This chain joins TRBV5-4 and TRBJ2-4; D is tentatively TRBD1 or TRBD2 (5 bases each). The germline gives CDR1 SGHNT, CDR2 YYREEE (reference sequence). This CDR3 comprises 13 residues. Trimming pared 4 bases from V and 12 bases from J, leaving 17 bases between.

The chain carries TRBV5-1 and TRBJ2-2, with D possibly TRBD2 on 5 matching bases. Germline CDR1 reads SGHRS; CDR2 reads YFSETQ. CDR3 length equals 14 residues. V was cut by 0 bases and J by 4 bases, with 7 bases left in between. The CDR3 region has the DNA TGCGCCAGCAGCTTGGGGACTTTCACCGGGGAGCTGTTTTTT. Its translation is CASSLGTFTGELFF.

The chain joins TRBV11-3 to TRBJ2-1; 11 bases are shared with TRBD2. The CDR3 loop spans 18 amino acids. Unmatched junction bases numbered 9, after V lost 5 bases and J lost 0 bases. The germline gives CDR1 SGHNT, CDR2 YENEEA. The chain's CDR3 is CASSQRGTSGGSYNEQFF. The CDR3 coding sequence is TGTGCCAGCAGCCAGAGAGGTACTAGCGGGGGCTCCTACAATGAGCAGTTCTTC.

V gene TRBV7-6 combines with J gene TRBJ2-3, with 7 bases matching TRBD2. The germline CDR1 and CDR2 sequences are SGHVS and FNYEAQ. There are 14 residues in the CDR3. V shed 1 base and J 3 bases; nucleotides not matched to a gene: 1. As DNA, the CDR3 is TGTGCCAGCAGCTTAGGAGCGGGAACAGATACGCAGTATTTT. Translated, it gives CASSLGAGTDTQYF.

The rearrangement uses TRBV29-1 and TRBJ2-3, with D possibly being TRBD2 (6 bases). This CDR3 has 14 residues. Germline values: CDR1 SQVTM, CDR2 ANQGSEA. V lost 6 bases to trimming and J lost 2 bases, with 15 bases between them. CDR3 in amino acids: CSVLRGGVTDTQYF. The CDR3 nucleotides are TGCAGCGTCCTCCGTGGCGGGGTCACAGATACGCAGTATTTT.

This clone showed up just once. The chain combines TRBV14 with TRBJ2-3; 10 nucleotides agree with TRBD2. CDR1 is SGHDN and CDR2 is FVKESK in the germline V gene. The CDR3 is made up of 13 amino acids. The V segment lost 7 bases and the J segment 6 bases; nucleotides outside the gene matches: 4. The CDR3 coding sequence is TGTGCCAGCAACCTAGCGGGAGCCGATACGCAGTATTTT. This gives the protein CASNLAGADTQYF.

The chain links TRBV30 to TRBJ1-2; no firm D call. CDR3 size: 10 residues. Trimming shortened V by 3 bases and J by 8 bases, and 7 bases separated the two germline ends. Looked up from germline, CDR1 is GTSNPN and CDR2 is SVGIG (reference sequence). CDR3 sequence (DNA): TGTGCCTGGAGAAAAGGGGGCTACACCTTC. This gives the protein CAWRKGGYTF.

The genes are TRBV28 and TRBJ2-7, with TRBD2 matching over 9 bases. CDR3 length equals 15 residues. Germline-derived CDR1 and CDR2 are MDHEN and SYDVKM. With V trimmed by 6 bases and J by 0 bases, 6 bases remained unmatched. The chain's CDR3 is CASSAGGHSSYEQYF. DNA of the CDR3: TGTGCCAGCAGCGCGGGGGGGCACTCCTCCTACGAGCAGTACTTC.

The CDR3 protein is CASSRAGGGNEKLFF. CDR3 DNA: TGTGCCAGCAGCCGAGCAGGGGGCGGTAATGAAAAACTGTTTTTT. This chain links TRBV14 with TRBJ1-4; 8 bases fit TRBD1. CDR1 and CDR2 (germline): SGHDN, FVKESK. Trimming removed 4 bases from V and 4 bases from J; junction bases left unmatched: 5. The CDR3 runs 15 residues.

This clone occurred once. V is TRBV5-1 and J is TRBJ2-7, with 11 bases that match TRBD1. CDR1 is SGHRS, CDR2 YFSETQ, per germline. The CDR3 is 14 residues long. The V and J ends lost 4 bases and 5 bases, in that order; junction bases with no gene match: 5. CDR3 region: CASSPDRGQDEQYF. The CDR3 DNA follows: TGCGCCAGCAGCCCGGACAGGGGGCAAGACGAGCAGTACTTC.

V gene TRBV11-2 combines with J gene TRBJ2-3; 7 positions agree with TRBD2. Germline assignment: CDR1 SGHAT and CDR2 FQNNGV. The CDR3 has 14 residues. With 1 base clipped from V and 8 bases from J, the junction kept 6 bases outside the gene matches. The CDR3 sequence: CASSLAETSSTQYF. The CDR3 DNA reads TGTGCCAGCAGCTTAGCTGAGACTAGCAGTACGCAGTATTTT.

The genes are TRBV30 and TRBJ2-7, with 7 bases identical to TRBD2. V gave up 5 bases and J gave up 6 bases; unmatched junction bases: 7. The CDR3 is made up of 12 amino acids. Germline-derived CDR1 and CDR2 are GTSNPN and SVGIG (reference sequence). CDR3 protein: CAWERRGSEQYF. As DNA, the CDR3 is TGTGCCTGGGAACGGCGGGGGAGCGAGCAGTACTTC.

The chain combines TRBV5-4 with TRBJ2-5; tentatively, D is TRBD1 (6 bases). Germline values: CDR1 SGHNT, CDR2 YYREEE (reference sequence). Trimming cost V 4 bases and J 5 bases, with 15 bases left between them. The CDR3 length is 14 residues. DNA of the CDR3: TGTGCCAGCAGCCCTGCTACAGGGACGGAGACCCAGTACTTC. Its protein product is CASSPATGTETQYF. The variable domain in full, completed from reference TRBV5-4 and TRBJ2-5, reads ETGVTQSPTHLIKTRGQQVTLRCSSQSGHNTVSWYQQALGQGPQFIFQYYREEENGRGNFPPRFSGLQFPNYSSELNVNALELDDSALYLCASSPATGTETQYFGPGTRLLVL.

The chain is built from TRBV19 and TRBJ2-2, with 7 bases that match TRBD1. Germline values: CDR1 LNHDA, CDR2 SQIVND (reference sequence). The CDR3 runs 14 residues. V gave up 5 bases and J gave up 1 base; unmatched junction bases: 1. This CDR3 is CASSQGENTGELFF. The CDR3 bases are TGTGCCAGTAGTCAGGGGGAGAACACCGGGGAGCTGTTTTTT.